A selection of T cell receptor beta chains follows, all from one sample in a study of memory CD4+ T cells and cytomegalovirus serostatus. Data came from immunoSEQ multiplex PCR; TCRdb stores just in-frame clones and leaves some out. The table has 50,000 to 55,000 clones, under 80% seen once; the top ten hold 0.77%. Sequenced input: memory CD4+ T cells from blood. The receptors were sampled from an adult in good health and CMV-seronegative. The CDR3 runs from the conserved cysteine through the conserved F or W. A D gene is named only where the DNA matches it firmly. The size entry is marked missing in some rows and otherwise reads once, few, many or a size class.

abundance | j_gene | v_gene | d_gene | CDR3aa | CDR3nt
NA | TRBJ1-5 | TRBV19 | TRBD1 | CASRGGDRSQPQHF | TGTGCCAGTAGGGGGGGGGACAGGAGTCAGCCCCAGCATTTT
NA | TRBJ2-3 | TRBV30 | NA | CAWSAGTPGSDTQYF | TGTGCCTGGAGTGCCGGGACACCTGGTTCGGATACGCAGTATTTT
NA | TRBJ2-2 | TRBV6-5 | NA | CASRDSNTGELFF | TGTGCCAGCAGGGACAGTAACACCGGGGAGCTGTTTTTT
NA | TRBJ2-5 | TRBV6-1 | TRBD2 | CASTFTSGGETQYF | TGTGCCAGCACCTTTACTAGCGGGGGAGAGACCCAGTACTTC
NA | TRBJ2-7 | TRBV4-2 | TRBD2 | CASSQSPGGTYEQYF | TGTGCCAGCAGCCAATCTCCGGGGGGAACCTACGAGCAGTACTTC
NA | TRBJ1-1 | TRBV6-1 | NA | CASLPWNTEAFF | TGTGCCAGCCTGCCCTGGAACACTGAAGCTTTCTTT
NA | TRBJ2-3 | TRBV6-1 | NA | CASRATGPQQYF | TGTGCCAGCAGGGCGACAGGTCCCCAGCAGTATTTT
NA | TRBJ2-1 | TRBV6-1 | TRBD2 | CASSEFRGVNEQFF | TGTGCCAGCAGTGAATTTCGGGGGGTCAATGAGCAGTTCTTC
NA | TRBJ1-2 | TRBV5-6 | NA | CASSLDSYGYTF | TGTGCCAGCAGCTTGGACAGTTATGGCTACACCTTC
few | TRBJ1-1 | TRBV29-1 | NA | CSVEVYTEAFF | TGCAGCGTTGAAGTCTACACTGAAGCTTTCTTT
NA | TRBJ2-7 | TRBV7-9 | NA | CASSLGGDSYEQYF | TGTGCCAGCAGCTTAGGGGGGGACTCCTACGAGCAGTACTTC
NA | TRBJ1-2 | TRBV7-8 | NA | CASSRDTYGYTF | TGTGCCAGCAGCCGCGACACCTATGGCTACACCTTC
NA | TRBJ1-6 | TRBV12-5 | TRBD1 | CASSPFNGQGSYNSPLHF | TGTGCTAGTTCCCCATTTAACGGACAGGGAAGCTATAATTCACCCCTCCACTTT
NA | TRBJ2-7 | TRBV7-9 | NA | CASSPAGRGDGSYEQYF | TGTGCCAGCAGCCCCGCGGGGAGAGGGGACGGCTCCTACGAGCAGTACTTC
few | TRBJ1-3 | TRBV6-7 | NA | CASISEGQLETTIYF | TGTGCCAGCATCTCAGAAGGCCAACTCGAAACCACCATATATTTT
NA | TRBJ2-7 | TRBV2 | TRBD1 | CASSASGQGSSEQYF | TGTGCCAGCAGTGCGTCAGGACAGGGGAGCTCCGAGCAGTACTTC
NA | TRBJ2-4 | TRBV6-5 | TRBD2 | CASSYKTSGEQYF | TGTGCCAGCAGTTACAAGACTAGCGGGGAACAGTACTTC
once | TRBJ2-6 | TRBV4-2 | NA | CASSYGWLQSRANVLTF | TGTGCCAGCAGCTATGGTTGGTTACAAAGTCGGGCCAACGTCCTGACTTTC
NA | TRBJ1-6 | TRBV30 | NA | CAWSVGTDSPLHF | TGTGCCTGGAGCGTGGGGACGGATTCACCCCTCCACTTT
NA | TRBJ2-5 | TRBV7-3 | TRBD2 | CASSSGGGLASETQYF | TGTGCCAGCAGCTCCGGTGGGGGACTAGCGTCGGAGACCCAGTACTTC
once | TRBJ1-4 | TRBV10-2 | NA | CASSEKEKLFF | TGCGCCAGCAGTGAGAAGGAAAAACTGTTTTTT
NA | TRBJ1-1 | TRBV10-2 | NA | CASSVPGMNTEAFF | TGCGCCAGCAGTGTTCCCGGCATGAACACTGAAGCTTTCTTT
NA | TRBJ2-3 | TRBV9 | TRBD1 | CASSVAVTDTKQGAVTDTQYF | TGTGCCAGCAGCGTAGCGGTCACAGACACTAAACAGGGGGCGGTAACAGATACGCAGTATTTT
once | TRBJ1-2 | TRBV28 | NA | CASSPHRGYGYTF | TGTGCCAGCAGTCCCCACCGTGGCTATGGCTACACCTTC
NA | TRBJ2-5 | TRBV12-5 | NA | CASGSLQETGLWTQYF | TGTGCTAGTGGTTCCCTACAAGAAACAGGTCTCTGGACCCAGTACTTC
NA | TRBJ1-2 | TRBV11-2 | NA | CASRQRGGARGYTF | TGTGCCAGCAGACAGAGGGGGGGGGCGAGAGGCTACACCTTC
NA | TRBJ2-2 | TRBV19 | NA | CASSKQDPGTGELFF | TGTGCCAGTAGTAAGCAGGACCCGGGCACCGGGGAGCTGTTTTTT
NA | TRBJ1-5 | TRBV27 | TRBD1 | CASSLDRANQPQHF | TGTGCCAGCAGTTTGGACAGGGCCAATCAGCCCCAGCATTTT
NA | TRBJ1-1 | TRBV2 | NA | CASSVAQGNTEAFF | TGTGCCAGCAGTGTGGCACAGGGGAACACTGAAGCTTTCTTT
few | TRBJ1-6 | TRBV6-5 | NA | CASNQGPYNSPLHF | TGTGCCAGCAACCAGGGGCCCTATAATTCACCCCTCCACTTT
few | TRBJ2-3 | TRBV15 | NA | CATSRGPRDTQYF | TGTGCCACCAGCAGAGGCCCCAGGGATACGCAGTATTTT
NA | TRBJ2-3 | TRBV5-1 | NA | CASSLGDTQYF | TGCGCCAGCAGCTTGGGGGATACGCAGTATTTT
NA | TRBJ1-4 | TRBV2 | NA | CASKKNEKLFF | TGTGCCAGCAAAAAAAATGAAAAACTGTTTTTT
NA | TRBJ1-3 | TRBV6-1 | TRBD1 | CASSETGRSGQGFGRNTIYF | TGTGCCAGCAGTGAAACCGGGAGGTCGGGACAGGGTTTTGGAAGAAACACCATATATTTT
NA | TRBJ1-1 | TRBV13 | NA | CASSLQETEAFF | TGTGCCAGCAGCTTACAGGAAACTGAAGCTTTCTTT
NA | TRBJ2-7 | TRBV27 | NA | CASSPRGGTDYEQYF | TGTGCCAGCAGTCCCCGAGGGGGAACTGACTACGAGCAGTACTTC
NA | TRBJ1-5 | TRBV12-5 | NA | CASGFSSQVGNQPQHF | TGTGCTAGTGGTTTCTCAAGTCAGGTCGGCAATCAGCCCCAGCATTTT
NA | TRBJ1-5 | TRBV28 | NA | CASSSLPGMRQPQHF | TGTGCCAGCAGTTCCCTCCCGGGTATGCGTCAGCCCCAGCATTTT
NA | TRBJ1-5 | TRBV5-6 | TRBD1 | CASSTTGDGQPQHF | TGTGCCAGCAGCACGACAGGGGATGGTCAGCCCCAGCATTTT
NA | TRBJ2-7 | TRBV6-5 | TRBD1 | CASRIGTGPTYEQYF | TGTGCCAGCAGGATCGGGACAGGGCCTACCTACGAGCAGTACTTC
NA | TRBJ1-5 | TRBV28 | NA | CASSGPNQPQHF | TGTGCCAGTTCAGGCCCCAATCAGCCCCAGCATTTT
NA | TRBJ2-1 | TRBV7-9 | NA | CASSFGRVAGEQFF | TGTGCCAGCAGCTTCGGGCGGGTGGCCGGGGAGCAGTTCTTC
NA | TRBJ2-6 | TRBV28 | NA | CASSFSGANVLTF | TGTGCCAGCAGTTTTTCTGGGGCCAACGTCCTGACTTTC
few | TRBJ1-4 | TRBV7-3 | NA | CASSLSRLNEKLFF | TGTGCCAGCAGCTTATCCAGGTTAAATGAAAAACTGTTTTTT
NA | TRBJ2-1 | TRBV5-1 | TRBD2 | CASSEGLASSYNEQFF | TGCGCCAGCAGCGAGGGACTAGCAAGCTCCTACAATGAGCAGTTCTTC
NA | TRBJ1-5 | TRBV4-2 | NA | CASSQEFRHRGYSNQPQHF | TGTGCCAGCAGCCAAGAGTTTCGTCATCGGGGATATAGCAATCAGCCCCAGCATTTT
once | TRBJ2-5 | TRBV7-9 | NA | CASSLHEWSPETQYF | TGTGCCAGCAGCTTACACGAGTGGAGTCCTGAGACCCAGTACTTC
NA | TRBJ2-7 | TRBV2 | TRBD1 | CASRLTGDDEQYF | TGTGCCAGCAGATTGACAGGGGACGACGAGCAGTACTTC
few | TRBJ2-7 | TRBV4-1 | NA | CASSQDTYAGQPYEQYF | TGCGCCAGCAGCCAAGATACTTATGCGGGCCAACCCTACGAGCAGTACTTC